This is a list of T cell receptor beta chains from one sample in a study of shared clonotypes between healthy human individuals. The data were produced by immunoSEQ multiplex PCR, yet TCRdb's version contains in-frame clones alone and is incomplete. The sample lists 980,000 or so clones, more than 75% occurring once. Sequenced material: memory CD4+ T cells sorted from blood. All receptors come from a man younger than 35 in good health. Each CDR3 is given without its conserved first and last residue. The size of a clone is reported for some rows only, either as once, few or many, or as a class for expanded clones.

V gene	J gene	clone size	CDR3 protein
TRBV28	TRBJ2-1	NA	ASTVLAGGKNEQF
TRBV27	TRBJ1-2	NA	ASSNQNYGYT
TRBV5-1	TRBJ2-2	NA	ASNKDPGTAKTGELF
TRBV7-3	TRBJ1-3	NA	ASSEGGDTIY
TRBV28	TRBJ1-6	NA	ASSGRQGPVNSPLH
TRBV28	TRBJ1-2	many	ASSLLHAGQGRGYT
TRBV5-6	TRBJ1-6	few	ASRRQGAFPNNSPLH
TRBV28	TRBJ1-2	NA	ASSPGGGDYGYT
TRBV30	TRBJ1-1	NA	AWSDRGDEAF
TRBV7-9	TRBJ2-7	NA	ASSLGRTAYEQY
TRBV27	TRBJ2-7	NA	ASSAPGFGGFHEQY
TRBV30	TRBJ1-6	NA	AWKRPEIYNSPLH
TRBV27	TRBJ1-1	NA	ASSFRENTEAF
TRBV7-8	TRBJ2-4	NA	ASSLPRDRGNIQY
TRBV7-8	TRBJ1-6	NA	ASSAGTGGSPLH
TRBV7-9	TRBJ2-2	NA	ASSPQGSNTGELF
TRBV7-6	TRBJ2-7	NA	ASSPETSGGYEQY
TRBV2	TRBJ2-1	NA	ASQDGPYNEQF
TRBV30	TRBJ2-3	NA	AWREGGSTDTQY
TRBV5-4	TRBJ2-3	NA	ASSFGVPDTQY
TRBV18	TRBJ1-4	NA	ANSPEGTVSTEKLF
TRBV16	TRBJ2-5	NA	ASSQFFVASGETQY
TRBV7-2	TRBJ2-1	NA	ASSFRLAGGGEQF
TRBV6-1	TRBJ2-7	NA	ASLDRLLSYEQY
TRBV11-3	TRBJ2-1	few	ASSSGDRRSNEQF
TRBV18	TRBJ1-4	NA	ASSVLYNEKLF
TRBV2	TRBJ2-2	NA	ASSDRGELF
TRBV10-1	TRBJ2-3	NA	ASSEASLRDTQY
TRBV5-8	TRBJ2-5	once	ASSFFRAQETQY
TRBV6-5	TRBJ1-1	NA	ASRLTNAKEAF
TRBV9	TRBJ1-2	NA	ASSVIQAGNYGYT
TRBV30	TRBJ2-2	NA	AWKEGPGSCF
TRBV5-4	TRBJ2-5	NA	ASSLSSGDQETQY
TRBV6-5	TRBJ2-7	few	ASSYSPGQGSYEQY